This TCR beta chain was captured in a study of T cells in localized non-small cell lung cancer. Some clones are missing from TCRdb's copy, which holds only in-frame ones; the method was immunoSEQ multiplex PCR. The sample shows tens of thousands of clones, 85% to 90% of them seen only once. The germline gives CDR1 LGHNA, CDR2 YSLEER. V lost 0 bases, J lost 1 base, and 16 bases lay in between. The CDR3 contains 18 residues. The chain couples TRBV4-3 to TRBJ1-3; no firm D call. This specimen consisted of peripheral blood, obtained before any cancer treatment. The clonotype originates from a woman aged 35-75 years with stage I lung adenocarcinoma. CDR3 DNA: TGCGCCAGCAGCCAAGATTTCTCTAGAGGATCATCTGGAAACACCATATATTTT. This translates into CASSQDFSRGSSGNTIYF.